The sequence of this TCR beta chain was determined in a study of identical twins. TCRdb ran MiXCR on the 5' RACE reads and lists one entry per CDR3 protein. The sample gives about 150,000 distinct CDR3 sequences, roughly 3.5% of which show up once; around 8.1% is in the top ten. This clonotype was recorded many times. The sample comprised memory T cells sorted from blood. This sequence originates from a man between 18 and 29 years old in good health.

The CDR3 DNA reads as TGCAGCGTTGGAGGTGGCCCTCTCTACGAGCAGTACTTC. This translates into CSVGGGPLYEQYF. The rearrangement links TRBV29-1 to TRBJ2-7; D remains unclear. Germline CDR1 is SQVTM and CDR2 is ANQGSEA. The CDR3 is 13 residues long. With 4 bases removed from V and 3 bases from J, the gap between germline ends came to 13 bases.